One and the same sample provided the 24 T cell receptor beta chains below, sequenced in a study of control samples from healthy donors and cancer patients. This table comes from immunoSEQ multiplex PCR, and its TCRdb copy is limited to in-frame clones, with some not included. The repertoire holds approximately 230,000 clones, roughly four fifths seen once, with 10% to 15% in the top ten. Sequenced material: PBMCs. The receptors were sampled from an older woman with lung cancer.

V usage is TRBV5-1 and J usage is TRBJ2-7; D unresolved. The CDR3 is made up of 13 amino acids. Germline V gives CDR1 SGHRS, CDR2 YFSETQ. V was cut by 4 bases and J by 3 bases, with 11 bases left in between. CDR3 residues: CASSPTTNYEQYF. The CDR3 DNA sequence: TGCGCCAGCAGCCCGACGACGAACTACGAGCAGTACTTC.

This chain joins TRBV18 and TRBJ2-2; tentatively, D is TRBD2 (5 bases). V lost 4 bases and J lost 4, with 19 bases in between. The CDR3 spans 17 residues. The germline gives CDR1 KGHSH, CDR2 LQKENI. The CDR3 loop is CASSRQQWELLTGELFF. The CDR3, as DNA: TGTGCCAGCTCACGCCAGCAATGGGAGTTACTCACCGGGGAGCTGTTTTTT.

The rearrangement links TRBV6-5 to TRBJ2-7; possible D gene TRBD1, 7 bases. The ends were cut back, 8 bases at V and 3 bases at J, with 14 bases in the middle. The CDR3 contains 13 residues. Germline V lookup: CDR1 MNHEY, CDR2 SVGAGI. The CDR3 nucleotides are TGTGCCAGCCAGGGGGGTGGAGGCTACGAGCAGTACTTC. Translating it yields CASQGGGGYEQYF.

This sequence joins TRBV6-5 and TRBJ2-4; unclear D gene. The CDR3 length is 16 residues. Germline CDR1 is MNHEY and CDR2 is SVGAGI. Trimming shortened V by 4 bases and J by 6 bases, and 19 bases separated the two germline ends. The CDR3 nucleotides are TGTGCCAGCAGTTTCGGGTTCGTAGTGTCTCTAAACATTCAGTACTTC. It encodes CASSFGFVVSLNIQYF.

This chain joins TRBV2 and TRBJ1-5; D remains unclear. The CDR3 covers 12 residues. Trimming shortened V by 5 bases and J by 5 bases, and 7 bases separated the two germline ends. Per the germline V gene, CDR1 is SNHLY and CDR2 is FYNNEI. The CDR3 sequence is CASSHTDQPQHF. The CDR3 DNA follows: TGTGCCAGCAGTCATACAGATCAGCCCCAGCATTTT.

V gene TRBV3-1 (or the pseudogene TRBV3-2) combines with J gene TRBJ2-2; D unresolved. Looked up from germline, CDR1 is LGHDT and CDR2 is YNNKEL (reference sequence). The CDR3 consists of 14 residues. The V and J ends lost 4 bases and 0 bases respectively, with 6 bases between them. The CDR3 DNA sequence: TGTGCCAGCAGCCGGATAGCGAACACCGGGGAGCTGTTTTTT. Translated, it gives CASSRIANTGELFF.

The chain couples TRBV4-1 to TRBJ2-2, with D unclear. The CDR3 has 14 amino acids. CDR1 is MGHRA, CDR2 YSYEKL, per germline. V dropped 1 base and J dropped 3 bases, with 6 bases sitting between them. CDR3 bases: TGCGCCAGCAGCCAAGCGGCGGACACCGGGGAGCTGTTTTTT. Its translation is CASSQAADTGELFF.

The chain carries TRBV18 and TRBJ2-3; D gene unclear. The germline V and J ends were trimmed by 3 bases and 4 bases, with 8 bases remaining between them. Germline V gene lookup returns CDR1 KGHSH and CDR2 LQKENI. CDR3 length: 13 residues. The chain's CDR3 is CASSPSSADTQYF. Here the CDR3 DNA reads TGTGCCAGCTCACCTTCCTCCGCAGATACGCAGTATTTT.

The chain carries TRBV29-1 and TRBJ2-7, with TRBD2 matching over 7 bases. Germline-derived CDR1 and CDR2 are SQVTM and ANQGSEA. The CDR3 is 15 amino acids. After removal of 3 bases from V and 0 bases from J, the junction contained 8 bases not matched to a gene. The CDR3 DNA is TGCAGCGTTGAGGGAGGGAGCGGATTCTCCTACGAGCAGTACTTC. Residues: CSVEGGSGFSYEQYF.

This clone was detected once. The chain is built from TRBV19 and TRBJ2-1, with D possibly TRBD2 on 6 matching bases. The CDR3 runs 15 residues. Germline CDR1 is LNHDA and CDR2 is SQIVND (reference sequence). V was trimmed by 3 bases and J by 3 bases, leaving 12 bases between them. The CDR3 DNA follows: TGTGCCAGTAGTATTGGGCGCGGGGTCTACAATGAGCAGTTCTTC. It encodes CASSIGRGVYNEQFF.

This clone has just one count. The rearrangement joins TRBV5-1 to TRBJ1-2; TRBD1 agrees at 12 bases. V lost 8 bases to trimming and J lost 3 bases; unmatched junction nucleotides: 8. The CDR3 contains 15 residues. Looked up from germline, CDR1 is SGHRS and CDR2 is YFSETQ. In nucleotides, the CDR3 is TGCGCCAGATGGGACAGGGGGCGTCCCCACTATGGCTACACCTTC. It yields the protein CARWDRGRPHYGYTF.

This chain links TRBV10-2 with TRBJ1-2; D call uncertain. This CDR3 has 13 amino acids. Trimming shortened V by 4 bases and J by 0 bases, and 6 bases separated the two germline ends. Germline CDR1 is WSHSY and CDR2 is SAAADI. CDR3 nucleotides: TGCGCCAGCAGTGCTACAGCTAACTATGGCTACACCTTC. Protein product: CASSATANYGYTF.

The chain is built from TRBV4-2 and TRBJ2-3; 7 positions match TRBD2. The germline V gene has CDR1 LGHNA and CDR2 YNFKEQ. The CDR3 is made up of 14 amino acids. Trimming at V came to 1 base and at J to 4 bases, leaving 2 bases not matched to a gene. The CDR3 region is CASSQGGRADTQYF. In DNA, the CDR3 is TGTGCCAGCAGCCAAGGGGGGAGGGCAGATACGCAGTATTTT.

CDR3 nucleotides: TGCGCCAGCAGCTTGGATGGGATGGCCAAAAACATTCAGTACTTC. It specifies CASSLDGMAKNIQYF. The rearrangement joins TRBV5-1 to TRBJ2-4; D is ambiguous. V was pared by 0 bases and J by 1 base, with 8 bases between. CDR1 and CDR2 from the germline V gene are SGHRS and YFSETQ. The CDR3 is 15 amino acids. The variable domain in full, completed from reference TRBV5-1 and TRBJ2-4, reads KAGVTQTPRYLIKTRGQQVTLSCSPISGHRSVSWYQQTPGQGLQFLFEYFSETQRNKGNFPGRFSGRQFSNSRSEMNVSTLELGDSALYLCASSLDGMAKNIQYFGAGTRLSVL.

This chain links TRBV4-2 with TRBJ2-6; no firm D call. V was pared by 0 bases and J by 1 base, with 10 bases between. The length of the CDR3 is 17 residues. Germline V gene data show CDR1 as LGHNA and CDR2 as YNFKEQ. The CDR3 coding sequence is TGTGCCAGCAGCCAAGATATGATCCCATCTGGGGCCAACGTCCTGACTTTC. Its protein is CASSQDMIPSGANVLTF.

V is TRBV28 and J is TRBJ2-2, with 9 bases aligning to TRBD2. The length of the CDR3 is 16 residues. Trimming removed 2 bases from V and 2 bases from J; junction bases left unmatched: 3. Germline values: CDR1 MDHEN, CDR2 SYDVKM. The CDR3 DNA reads as TGTGCCAGCAGTTTAGAGACTAGCGGTAACACCGGGGAGCTGTTTTTT. Amino acid sequence: CASSLETSGNTGELFF.

This clone was found once. The V gene is TRBV14, the J gene TRBJ2-5; 7 positions match TRBD1. The V gene end was trimmed by 4 bases and the J gene end by 5 bases; junction bases not matched to a gene: 4. This CDR3 spans 13 amino acids. Germline V gene lookup returns CDR1 SGHDN and CDR2 FVKESK. The chain's CDR3 is CASSRSRGETQYF. As DNA, the CDR3 is TGTGCCAGCAGCCGAAGCAGGGGGGAGACCCAGTACTTC.

The chain uses TRBV2 and TRBJ1-6; no reliable D call. V was pared by 4 bases and J by 7 bases, with 14 bases between. The length of the CDR3 is 15 residues. Germline V gene sequence: CDR1 SNHLY, CDR2 FYNNEI. CDR3 sequence: CASSGVRTVNSPLHF. The CDR3 DNA reads TGTGCCAGCAGTGGGGTCAGGACGGTGAATTCACCCCTCCACTTT.

This clone was picked up one time. The chain carries TRBV5-6 and TRBJ2-7; D perhaps matches TRBD2 (5 bases). Trimming shortened V by 0 bases and J by 2 bases, and 9 bases separated the two germline ends. The CDR3 loop spans 14 amino acids. CDR1 and CDR2 (germline): SGHDT, YYEEEE. The chain's CDR3 is CASSLVDGAYEQYF. The CDR3 nucleotides are TGTGCCAGCAGCTTGGTGGACGGGGCCTACGAGCAGTACTTC.

The V and J genes are TRBV5-1 and TRBJ1-1; D is possibly TRBD1 (5 bases). V was trimmed by 4 bases and J by 1 base, leaving 8 bases between them. Germline V gene sequence: CDR1 SGHRS, CDR2 YFSETQ. This CDR3 is 13 amino acids long. The CDR3 bases are TGCGCCAGCAGCCTCGGGGGGAACACTGAAGCTTTCTTT. This encodes CASSLGGNTEAFF.

This chain joins TRBV3-1 (or the pseudogene TRBV3-2) and TRBJ2-7; the D call may be TRBD1 or TRBD2 (6 bases each). The germline CDR1 and CDR2 sequences are LGHDT and YNNKEL (reference sequence). Deletions cut 4 bases from V and 6 bases from J, with 13 bases between. The CDR3 is made up of 13 amino acids. CDR3 loop: CASSLSGGGEQYF. DNA of the CDR3: TGTGCCAGCAGCCTAAGCGGAGGGGGCGAGCAGTACTTC.

The chain employs TRBV5-1 and TRBJ2-7; D remains ambiguous. The germline V gene encodes CDR1 SGHRS and CDR2 YFSETQ. This CDR3 region has 13 residues. V was trimmed by 4 bases and J by 3 bases, leaving 11 bases between them. The CDR3 is CASSPDGDYEQYF. CDR3 DNA sequence: TGCGCCAGCAGCCCCGACGGAGACTACGAGCAGTACTTC.

This rearrangement joins TRBV19 to TRBJ2-1; 10 bases align to TRBD2. Germline lookup yields CDR1 LNHDA and CDR2 SQIVND (reference sequence). This CDR3 is built from 19 residues. Trimming took 3 bases from V and 3 from J; bases not matched to a gene: 14. The CDR3 DNA is TGTGCCAGTAGTATTTCCGGGGGACCTCTAGCGGGAGTCTACAATGAGCAGTTCTTC. Amino acids: CASSISGGPLAGVYNEQFF.

The rearrangement links TRBV6-5 to TRBJ2-1; 7 bases agree with TRBD1. This CDR3 spans 14 amino acids. Unmatched junction bases numbered 8, after V lost 6 bases and J lost 6 bases. CDR1 and CDR2 (germline): MNHEY, SVGAGI. The CDR3 nucleotides read TGTGCCAGCAGACTCTCTACAGGGGCCAATGAGCAGTTCTTC. The encoded protein is CASRLSTGANEQFF.